Listed below are T cell receptor beta chains from one sample, sequenced in a study of siplizumab effects on memory and regulatory T cells. Repertoires were generated with immunoSEQ multiplex PCR, while TCRdb's copy carries only in-frame clones and drops some. The table has 110,000 or so clones, just over 90% seen once. The specimen sequenced was CD4+ T cells sorted from blood. These receptors were taken from a human donor in good health. CDR3s include the opening cysteine and the closing phenylalanine or tryptophan. D genes are given only for firm matches. Only some rows state a clone size, as once, few, many or a class for expanded clones.

abundance: once
v_gene: TRBV7-3
len: 15
d_gene: TRBD1
j_gene: TRBJ2-5
CDR3aa: CASSFGTARTETQYF
CDR3nt: TGTGCCAGCAGCTTCGGGACAGCGAGGACGGAGACCCAGTACTTC

abundance: .
v_gene: TRBV29-1
len: 13
d_gene: .
j_gene: TRBJ2-1
CDR3aa: CTILPQSDNEQFF
CDR3nt: TGCACGATTCTCCCCCAAAGTGACAATGAGCAGTTCTTC

abundance: .
v_gene: TRBV18
len: 11
d_gene: .
j_gene: TRBJ2-5
CDR3aa: CASSRQETQYF
CDR3nt: TGTGCCAGCTCTCGCCAAGAGACCCAGTACTTC

abundance: .
v_gene: TRBV27
len: 14
d_gene: .
j_gene: TRBJ1-5
CDR3aa: CASSLGSLNQPQHF
CDR3nt: TGTGCCAGCAGTTTAGGCAGCCTCAATCAGCCCCAGCATTTT

abundance: .
v_gene: TRBV6-1
len: 15
d_gene: .
j_gene: TRBJ2-1
CDR3aa: CASSELSVRYNEQFF
CDR3nt: TGTGCCAGCAGTGAGCTTAGTGTCAGGTACAATGAGCAGTTCTTC

abundance: .
v_gene: TRBV4-1
len: 14
d_gene: .
j_gene: TRBJ2-2
CDR3aa: CASSPLTNTGELFF
CDR3nt: TGCGCCAGCAGCCCGCTGACGAACACCGGGGAGCTGTTTTTT

abundance: .
v_gene: TRBV11-2
len: 14
d_gene: .
j_gene: TRBJ1-6
CDR3aa: CASSPTGQNSPLHF
CDR3nt: TGTGCCAGCAGCCCTACAGGGCAGAATTCACCCCTCCACTTT

abundance: .
v_gene: TRBV5-1
len: 11
d_gene: TRBD1
j_gene: TRBJ2-3
CDR3aa: CASSSDRGQYF
CDR3nt: TGCGCCAGCAGCTCTGACAGGGGGCAGTATTTT

abundance: .
v_gene: TRBV5-4
len: 13
d_gene: TRBD1
j_gene: TRBJ2-7
CDR3aa: CASSPTGAYEQYF
CDR3nt: TGTGCCAGCAGCCCGACAGGGGCCTACGAGCAGTACTTC

abundance: .
v_gene: TRBV6-5
len: 14
d_gene: TRBD2
j_gene: TRBJ2-7
CDR3aa: CASRLAGVLNEQYF
CDR3nt: TGTGCCAGCAGGCTAGCGGGAGTTCTGAACGAGCAGTACTTC

abundance: .
v_gene: TRBV19
len: 12
d_gene: .
j_gene: TRBJ1-1
CDR3aa: CASSLEAAEAFF
CDR3nt: TGTGCCAGTAGTCTTGAGGCGGCTGAAGCTTTCTTT

abundance: .
v_gene: TRBV7-8
len: 14
d_gene: .
j_gene: TRBJ1-4
CDR3aa: CASSQQGRSEKLFF
CDR3nt: TGTGCCAGCAGCCAACAGGGACGAAGTGAAAAACTGTTTTTT

abundance: .
v_gene: TRBV9
len: 15
d_gene: .
j_gene: TRBJ2-3
CDR3aa: CASSVVPGGTDTQYF
CDR3nt: TGTGCCAGCAGCGTAGTCCCGGGAGGCACAGATACGCAGTATTTT

abundance: .
v_gene: TRBV11-2
len: 17
d_gene: TRBD2
j_gene: TRBJ2-3
CDR3aa: CASSPGGAGGWADTQYF
CDR3nt: TGTGCCAGCAGCCCCGGAGGGGCGGGAGGCTGGGCAGATACGCAGTATTTT

abundance: .
v_gene: TRBV11-2
len: 14
d_gene: .
j_gene: TRBJ2-5
CDR3aa: CASSLVGQQETQYF
CDR3nt: TGTGCCAGCAGCTTAGTTGGTCAGCAAGAGACCCAGTACTTC

abundance: .
v_gene: TRBV19
len: 14
d_gene: .
j_gene: TRBJ1-1
CDR3aa: CASTSGGLGTEAFF
CDR3nt: TGTGCCAGTACCAGCGGGGGTTTGGGGACTGAAGCTTTCTTT

abundance: .
v_gene: TRBV6-1
len: 15
d_gene: TRBD2
j_gene: TRBJ2-1
CDR3aa: CASSERSGGGNEQFF
CDR3nt: TGTGCCAGCAGTGAACGTAGCGGGGGGGGTAATGAGCAGTTCTTC

abundance: .
v_gene: TRBV6-5
len: 15
d_gene: TRBD2
j_gene: TRBJ2-1
CDR3aa: CASSRTSGSYYEQFF
CDR3nt: TGTGCCAGCAGTCGGACTAGCGGAAGTTATTATGAGCAGTTCTTC

abundance: .
v_gene: TRBV18
len: 15
d_gene: .
j_gene: TRBJ1-5
CDR3aa: CASSPTGSWDQPQHF
CDR3nt: TGTGCCAGCTCACCTACGGGGTCATGGGATCAGCCCCAGCATTTT

abundance: .
v_gene: TRBV5-1
len: 15
d_gene: TRBD1
j_gene: TRBJ1-2
CDR3aa: CASSSLPGQGYGYTF
CDR3nt: TGCGCCAGCAGCTCTCTCCCGGGACAGGGGTATGGCTACACCTTC

abundance: .
v_gene: TRBV29-1
len: 10
d_gene: .
j_gene: TRBJ2-5
CDR3aa: CSASGETQYF
CDR3nt: TGCAGCGCCTCGGGGGAGACCCAGTACTTC

abundance: .
v_gene: TRBV6-1
len: 15
d_gene: TRBD1
j_gene: TRBJ2-7
CDR3aa: CASSFTGTGGYEQYF
CDR3nt: TGTGCCAGCAGTTTTACCGGGACAGGGGGGTACGAGCAGTACTTC